The T cell receptor (beta chain) described here comes from a study of shared clonotypes between healthy human individuals. Assay: immunoSEQ multiplex PCR; the TCRdb copy retains only in-frame clones and omits some. The sample yields hundreds of thousands of clones, about 85% seen once. The CDR3 extends over 13 amino acids. Germline loops: CDR1 SNHLY, CDR2 FYNNEI. V was pared by 4 bases and J by 8 bases, with 12 bases between. The sample was PBMCs. The receptor comes from a woman aged 40-49 years in good health. Some clones in this sample may be carry-over from other donors' samples. The rearrangement links TRBV2 to TRBJ2-1; D unresolved. CDR3 protein: CASSVFPPDEQFF. The CDR3 nucleotides are TGTGCCAGCAGTGTGTTTCCCCCGGATGAGCAGTTCTTC.